This is a list of T cell receptor beta chains from one sample in a study of T cells in narcolepsy. This table comes from immunoSEQ multiplex PCR, and its TCRdb copy is limited to in-frame clones, with some not included. The sample has tens of thousands of clones, roughly 80% seen once; the top ten hold more than 1.5%. Sequences were obtained from memory (CD45RA-) CD4+ T cells from blood. These TCRs come from a human donor in good health. Both conserved end residues are part of each CDR3. Each record gives: clone size, V gene, CDR3 protein. The size of a clone is reported for some rows only, either as once, few or many, or as a class for expanded clones.

.,TRBV4-1,CASSPLGGTAQLEGKLFF
.,TRBV7-9,CASSLGATDTQYF
.,TRBV9,CASSVDPGGAQSYEQYF
once,TRBV9,CASSINWGGTEAFF
few,TRBV2,CASSPGQGTDTQYF
.,TRBV19,CASTQRQENYGYTF
.,TRBV2,CASSEQLPGSAF
.,TRBV28,CASSSQTAPGGREQYF
.,TRBV11-1,CASSSDRIMEQYF
few,TRBV28,CASSLFNEKLFF
.,TRBV12-5,CATRPEWGTEAFF
.,TRBV18,CASSPAEGSRVLQYF
once,TRBV5-6,CASSAGREPETQYF
.,TRBV7-2,CASSLGQGWETQYF
.,TRBV29-1,CSVAQYTEAFF
.,TRBV19,CASQPGQGANEQYF
.,TRBV7-8,CASSRPPGNTEAFF
.,TRBV19,CASSIDRAGLPTQYF
.,TRBV5-1,CASSLTSVELNEQFF
.,TRBV15,CATSRVSANTGELFF
.,TRBV2,CASGGTGANVLTF
.,TRBV29-1,CSVSSGSSYNEQFF
few,TRBV4-1,CASSQDPGTGNTEAFF
.,TRBV5-1,CASSLVGTSGGAEFF
.,TRBV29-1,CSVGLGHEGDTQYF
.,TRBV27,CASSSSRRIINSPLHF
once,TRBV5-4,CASSYTVGTGNTIYF
.,TRBV6-6,CASTRGTNTGELFF
.,TRBV13,CASSLVGTGGYGYTF
.,TRBV7-2,CASSRNSGRAWETQYF
.,TRBV7-9,CASSLETVGYTF
.,TRBV4-3,CASSQDSSGAREQYF
.,TRBV19,CASRTNQDYTEAFF
.,TRBV19,CASSRPAEGEYGYTF
.,TRBV2,CASRGGIHTNYGYTF
.,TRBV27,CASIYSGRLFF